This TCR beta chain was found in a study of Graves' ophthalmopathy and Graves' hyperthyroidism (dated by TCRdb to the late 2010s). Study-level background: A patient counted as having stable hyperthyroidism if there was no progression to ophthalmopathy within 18 months of follow-up. The study used TCR beta repertoire signatures to distinguish Graves' ophthalmopathy from Graves' hyperthyroidism and to predict progression to ophthalmopathy. In total, 135 blood samples were TCR-sequenced: some 40 ophthalmopathy, under 85 hyperthyroidism and approximately 17 hyperthyroidism-to-ophthalmopathy patients. To explore V-J signatures that distinguish ophthalmopathy from hyperthyroidism, a discovery set of 100 patients was enrolled, made up of 43 with ophthalmopathy and 57 with stable hyperthyroidism. An independent validation cohort was composed of 18 hyperthyroidism patients and about 16 patients who later progressed from hyperthyroidism to ophthalmopathy. In more than 5 hyperthyroidism patients, the T-cell repertoire of thyroid tissue was compared with the T-cell repertoire of blood. Once sampling was done, hyperthyroidism patients were given methimazole at a starting dose of 30 mg daily, while ophthalmopathy patients were given high-dose intravenous methylprednisolone.

Hyperthyroidism patients were newly diagnosed, were aged 18 to 65 years, and had a disease duration under 2 months. Patients with other autoimmune diseases, uncontrolled infections, pregnancy or lactation were excluded. Clinical symptoms, serum thyroxine, TRAb, thyroid ultrasound and orbital computed tomography formed the basis of the diagnosis. Total RNA was extracted using Trizol reagent, and RNA quality was checked on an Agilent 2100 Bioanalyzer. TCR beta CDR3 regions were amplified from RNA transcripts for repertoire sequencing. HTBI primers and the Qiagen OneStep RT-PCR kit were used in a first-round RT-PCR, which was followed by a second-round multiplex PCR, size selection and purification. Libraries were sequenced on an Illumina HiSeq2000 using paired-end 100 bp reads. The paper's processing steps were these. SOAPnuke was used for read processing, and reads with adapters, uncalled bases, a mean Phred below 15, or no exact constant-primer or identifier match were discarded. High-quality paired reads were merged with COPE v1.2.5. Each unique nucleotide sequence was defined as a clonotype, and clonotypes were aligned to IMGT TRB V, D and J references with MiTCR v1.1. Only V-J combinations with frequency above 0.0001 were analysed, covering 99% to 99.2% of repertoires. For each V-J combination, a TCR clonal expansion and chaos score was defined as the ratio of F50 clonal expansion to chaos observed in the TCRdist matrix. Features were reduced by Welch's t-statistics and random forest to roughly 14 V-J combinations, which fed a naive Bayes classifier. Thyroid-blood repertoire similarity was quantified with the Morisita-Horn index. TCRdb passed the public sequencing reads through fastp at Q25 and MiXCR, retaining productive beta sequences. Every CDR3 protein is listed once, alongside the most common genes and DNA of its rows. These V and J calls originate from TCRdb's pipeline instead of the authors' own analysis. Across this sample there are about 550,000 distinct CDR3 sequences, with roughly 40% seen only once. About 4% of the sample goes to the ten largest clones.

The CDR3 contains 11 residues, cysteine and phenylalanine counted. Just the 33-base CDR3 DNA is kept, in frame starting at base 1. CDR1 and CDR2 (SEHNR, FQNEAQ) derive from the germline V gene (reference sequence). At the junction V is shortened by 5 bases and J by 9 bases, with 10 bases in between. Here is what the overall study found, with its caveats: The 13-signature model separated ophthalmopathy from stable hyperthyroidism with approximately 90% sensitivity and 81.08% specificity in cross-validation, and 80%/75% in the test set. Most expanded thyroid clonotypes with a frequency above 0.001 also appeared in blood, which suggests that blood repertoires may reflect the immune response in the thyroid. Sample size was not statistically predetermined, and group allocation was not concealed from the investigators. In validation, the model predicted ophthalmopathy progression with 55% to 71% sensitivity and roughly 72% specificity; some 13 predicted patients were CT-confirmed with GO in a median of about 6.2 months.

Note on this clonotype: There is no known antigen for this receptor. Base quality data are lacking; no much larger clone is found one base away.

The rearranged segments are TRBV7-9 and TRBJ2-5; TRBD2 could be the D gene, as 5 bases match. Sample: peripheral blood or thyroid tissue (not recorded which). The sequence was collected from an adult man with Graves' hyperthyroidism. The DNA sequence is as follows: TGTGCCAGCAGCCCGAAGGGAGCCCAGTACTTC. The translation is CASSPKGAQYF.